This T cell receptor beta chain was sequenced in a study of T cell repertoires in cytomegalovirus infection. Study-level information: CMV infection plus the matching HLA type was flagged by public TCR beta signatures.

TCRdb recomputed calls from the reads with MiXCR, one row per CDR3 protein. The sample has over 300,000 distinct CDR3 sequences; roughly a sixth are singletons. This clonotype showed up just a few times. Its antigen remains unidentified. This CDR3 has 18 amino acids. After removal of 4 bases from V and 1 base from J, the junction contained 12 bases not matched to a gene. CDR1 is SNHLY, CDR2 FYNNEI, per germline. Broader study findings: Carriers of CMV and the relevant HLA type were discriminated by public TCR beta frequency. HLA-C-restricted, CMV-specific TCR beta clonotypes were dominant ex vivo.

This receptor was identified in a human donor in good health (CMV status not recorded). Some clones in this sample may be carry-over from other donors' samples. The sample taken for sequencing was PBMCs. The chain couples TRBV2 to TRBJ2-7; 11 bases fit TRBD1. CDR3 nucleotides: TGTGCCAGCAGTGGGTGGAGGACAGGGGGCATCCATTCCTACGAGCAGTACTTC. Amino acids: CASSGWRTGGIHSYEQYF.